This T cell receptor (beta chain) appears in the sequencing data of a study of blood T cell repertoires in COVID-19. On the study more broadly: The origin of the acute and convalescent COVID-19 samples was the United States, Italy and Spain. PBMCs, B-cell-depleted T cells, or T cells provided the cDNA or gDNA that made up the material.

Participants reported their clinical history, and cohort assignment relied on those reports. Source study methods: Researchers report that nucleated cell counts were estimated from reference gene primer amplification. Produced via immunoSEQ multiplex PCR; TCRdb's table is partial and in-frame only. V, J and clone size were drawn from that table, and D and trimming were deduced from the DNA. The profile shows fewer than 500,000 clones, around 90% of them singletons. V trimming: 2 bases; J trimming: 2 bases; junction bases outside the gene matches: 4. The CDR3 extends over 16 amino acids. Germline loops: CDR1 MGHRA, CDR2 YSYEKL.

The TCR sequence derives from a woman under 30 with acute COVID-19. The V gene is TRBV4-1, the J gene TRBJ2-4; 9 nucleotides agree with TRBD1. The sequenced material came from PBMCs or T cells enriched from blood (not recorded which). The CDR3 loop is CASSQNRGLSKNIQYF. For the CDR3, the DNA is TGCGCCAGCAGCCAAAACAGGGGGCTGTCCAAAAACATTCAGTACTTC.